The TCR beta chain under discussion was sequenced for a study of shared clonotypes between healthy human individuals. Study-wide results and limits: Blood alone was sampled, and tissue repertoires likely differ. As a rule, naive subsets had a larger estimated richness than memory subsets. Though the depth was large, rarefaction showed that sorted-subset sequencing was incomplete.

Comment on this clone: Its antigen remains unknown.

TCRdb's copy holds only in-frame clones and misses some; the assay was immunoSEQ multiplex PCR. The data hold fewer than 400,000 clones, with over 65% observed a single time. The study enrolled healthy HIV-negative adults without recent acute infections or vaccinations as donors. The specimen was memory CD4+ T cells sorted from blood. Stated subset: CD45RA-negative fraction. The receptor was derived from a man aged 25 to 45 in good health.

DNA for the CDR3: TGCGCCAGCAGCAAGGACAGGCGCGAGCAGTACTTC. Encoded protein: CASSKDRREQYF. The J gene is TRBJ2-7, the V gene TRBV5-1; 7 positions match TRBD1. The V gene's germline CDR1 is SGHRS and CDR2 YFSETQ. The V segment lost 4 bases and the J segment 6 bases; nucleotides outside the gene matches: 4. This CDR3 has 12 residues.